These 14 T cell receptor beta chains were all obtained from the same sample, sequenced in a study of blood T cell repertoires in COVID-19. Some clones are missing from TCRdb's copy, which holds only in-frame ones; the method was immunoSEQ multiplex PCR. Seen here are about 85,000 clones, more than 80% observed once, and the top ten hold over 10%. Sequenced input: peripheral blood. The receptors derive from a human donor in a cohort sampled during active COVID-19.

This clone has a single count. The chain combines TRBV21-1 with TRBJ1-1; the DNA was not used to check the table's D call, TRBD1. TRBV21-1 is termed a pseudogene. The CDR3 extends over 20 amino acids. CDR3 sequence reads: CASSKAHFPLTGGDNTEAFF. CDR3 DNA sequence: TGTGCCAGCAGCAAAGCGCATTTTCCCTTGACAGGGGGAGATAATACTGAAGCTTTCTTT.

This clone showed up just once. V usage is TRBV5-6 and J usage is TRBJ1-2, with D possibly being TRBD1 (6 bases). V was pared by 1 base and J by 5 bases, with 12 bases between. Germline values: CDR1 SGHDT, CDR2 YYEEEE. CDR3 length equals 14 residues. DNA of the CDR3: TGTGCCAGCAGCTTGCGGCAGGGGTGGTATGGCTACACCTTC. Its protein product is CASSLRQGWYGYTF.

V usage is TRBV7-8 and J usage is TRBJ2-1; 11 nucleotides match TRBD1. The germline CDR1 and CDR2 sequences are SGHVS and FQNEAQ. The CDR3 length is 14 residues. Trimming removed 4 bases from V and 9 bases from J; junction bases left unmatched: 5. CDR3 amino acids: CASSSGTGGAEQFF. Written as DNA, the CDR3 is TGTGCCAGCAGCTCAGGGACAGGGGGTGCTGAGCAGTTCTTC.

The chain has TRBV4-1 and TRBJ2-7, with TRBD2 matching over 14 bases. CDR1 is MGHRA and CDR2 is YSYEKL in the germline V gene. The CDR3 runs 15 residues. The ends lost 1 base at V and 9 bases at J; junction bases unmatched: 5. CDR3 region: CASSQATSGGDLQYF. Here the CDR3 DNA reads TGCGCCAGCAGCCAAGCGACTAGCGGGGGGGACCTGCAGTACTTC.

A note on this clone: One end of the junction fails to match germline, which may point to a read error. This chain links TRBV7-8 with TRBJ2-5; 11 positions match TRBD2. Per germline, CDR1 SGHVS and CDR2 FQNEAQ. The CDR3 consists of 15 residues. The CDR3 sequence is CASSVAGGQGETQYF. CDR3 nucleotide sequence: TGTGCCAGCAGCGTAGCGGGGGGGCAGGGAGAGACCCAGTACTTC.

The CDR3 reads CASSLAHSGANVLTF. CDR3 nucleotides: TGTGCCAGCAGCTTAGCCCACTCTGGGGCCAACGTCCTGACTTTC. The rearrangement links TRBV7-9 to TRBJ2-6, with unresolved D. Trimming took 0 bases from V and 0 from J, leaving 3 bases between them. The CDR3 loop spans 15 amino acids. The V gene's germline CDR1 is SEHNR and CDR2 FQNEAQ (reference sequence).

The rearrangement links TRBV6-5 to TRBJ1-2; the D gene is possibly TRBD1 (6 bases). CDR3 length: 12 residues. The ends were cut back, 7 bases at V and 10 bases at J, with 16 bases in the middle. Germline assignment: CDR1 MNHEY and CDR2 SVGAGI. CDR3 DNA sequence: TGTGCCAGCACCCCGGGACATCTTATCTACACCTTC. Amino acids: CASTPGHLIYTF.

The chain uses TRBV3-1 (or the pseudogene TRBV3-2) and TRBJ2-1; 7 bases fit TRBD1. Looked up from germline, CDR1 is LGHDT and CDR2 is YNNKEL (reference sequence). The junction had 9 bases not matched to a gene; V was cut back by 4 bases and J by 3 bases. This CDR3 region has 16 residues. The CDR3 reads CASSRGLGTDYNEQFF. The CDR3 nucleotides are TGTGCCAGCAGCCGAGGGTTAGGGACAGACTACAATGAGCAGTTCTTC.

CDR3 protein: CATSDHTADREQFF. The CDR3 region has the DNA TGTGCCACCAGTGACCACACTGCTGACAGGGAGCAGTTCTTC. This sequence joins TRBV24-1 and TRBJ2-1; tentatively, D is TRBD1 (6 bases). Germline CDR1 and CDR2: KGHDR and SFDVKD. The CDR3 loop spans 14 amino acids. V was trimmed by 4 bases and J by 10 bases, leaving 16 bases between them.

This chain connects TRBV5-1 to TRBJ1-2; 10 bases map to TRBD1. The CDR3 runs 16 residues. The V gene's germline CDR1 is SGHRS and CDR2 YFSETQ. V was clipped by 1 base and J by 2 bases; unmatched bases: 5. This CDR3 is CASSLTRQGANYGYTF. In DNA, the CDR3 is TGCGCCAGCAGCTTGACAAGACAGGGGGCGAACTATGGCTACACCTTC.

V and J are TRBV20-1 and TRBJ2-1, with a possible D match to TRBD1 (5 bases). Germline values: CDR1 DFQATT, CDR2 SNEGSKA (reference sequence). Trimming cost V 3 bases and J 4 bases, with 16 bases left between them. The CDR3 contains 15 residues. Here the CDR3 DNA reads TGCAGTGCTAGTCAGCCCAGGGCAAGGTACAATGAGCAGTTCTTC. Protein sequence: CSASQPRARYNEQFF.

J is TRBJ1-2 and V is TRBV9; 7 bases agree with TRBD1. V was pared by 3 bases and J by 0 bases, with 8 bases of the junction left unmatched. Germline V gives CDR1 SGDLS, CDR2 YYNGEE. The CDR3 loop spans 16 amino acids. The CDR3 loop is CASSAGTGVPNYGYTF. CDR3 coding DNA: TGTGCCAGCAGCGCGGGTACAGGGGTTCCTAACTATGGCTACACCTTC.

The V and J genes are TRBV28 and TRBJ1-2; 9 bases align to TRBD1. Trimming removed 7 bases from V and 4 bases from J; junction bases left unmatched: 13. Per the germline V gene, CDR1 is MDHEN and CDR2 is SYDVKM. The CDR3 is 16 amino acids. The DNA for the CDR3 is TGTGCCAGCAATACAGGGGGCGTTATTGGCACCTATGGCTACACCTTC. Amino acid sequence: CASNTGGVIGTYGYTF.

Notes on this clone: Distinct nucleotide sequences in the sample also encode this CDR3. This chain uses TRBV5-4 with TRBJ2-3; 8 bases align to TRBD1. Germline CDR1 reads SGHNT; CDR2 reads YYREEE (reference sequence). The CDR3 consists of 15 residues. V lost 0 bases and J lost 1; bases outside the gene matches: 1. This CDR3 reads CASSLAGGRTDTQYF. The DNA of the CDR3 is TGTGCCAGCAGCTTGGCAGGGGGCCGCACAGATACGCAGTATTTT.